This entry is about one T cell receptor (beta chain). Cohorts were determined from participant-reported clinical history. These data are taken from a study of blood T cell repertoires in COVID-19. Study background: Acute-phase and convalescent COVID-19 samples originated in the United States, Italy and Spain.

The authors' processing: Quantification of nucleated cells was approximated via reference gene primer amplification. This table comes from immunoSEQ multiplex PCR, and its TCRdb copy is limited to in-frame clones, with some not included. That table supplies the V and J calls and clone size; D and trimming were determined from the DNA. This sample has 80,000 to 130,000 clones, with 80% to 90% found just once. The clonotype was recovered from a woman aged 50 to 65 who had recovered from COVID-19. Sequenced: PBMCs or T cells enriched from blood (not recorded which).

The CDR3 here is CASSLEGSEAFF. Here the CDR3 DNA reads TGTGCCAGCAGCTTAGAGGGCAGTGAAGCTTTCTTT. The chain carries TRBV11-3 and TRBJ1-1; D is uncertain. Trimming removed 0 bases at V and 7 bases at J, with 6 bases between. This CDR3 is built from 12 residues. Germline V gene lookup returns CDR1 SGHNT and CDR2 YENEEA.